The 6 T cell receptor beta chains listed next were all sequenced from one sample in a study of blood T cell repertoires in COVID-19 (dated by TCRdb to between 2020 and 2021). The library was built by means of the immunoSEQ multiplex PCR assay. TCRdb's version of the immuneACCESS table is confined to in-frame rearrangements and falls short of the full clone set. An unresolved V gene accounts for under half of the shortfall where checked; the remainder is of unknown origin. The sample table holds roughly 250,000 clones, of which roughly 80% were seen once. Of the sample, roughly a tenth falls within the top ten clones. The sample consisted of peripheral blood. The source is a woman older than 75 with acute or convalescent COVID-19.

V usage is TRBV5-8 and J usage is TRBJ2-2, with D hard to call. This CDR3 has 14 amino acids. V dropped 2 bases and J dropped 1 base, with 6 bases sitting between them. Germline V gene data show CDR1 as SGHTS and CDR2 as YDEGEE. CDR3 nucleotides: TGTGCCAGCAGCTTTCAATTGAACACCGGGGAGCTGTTTTTT. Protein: CASSFQLNTGELFF.

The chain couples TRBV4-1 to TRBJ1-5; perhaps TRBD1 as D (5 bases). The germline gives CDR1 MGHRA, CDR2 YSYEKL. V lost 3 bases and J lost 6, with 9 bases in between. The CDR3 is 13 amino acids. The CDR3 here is CASSHRGGQPQHF. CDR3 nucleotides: TGCGCCAGCAGCCATAGGGGTGGTCAGCCCCAGCATTTT.

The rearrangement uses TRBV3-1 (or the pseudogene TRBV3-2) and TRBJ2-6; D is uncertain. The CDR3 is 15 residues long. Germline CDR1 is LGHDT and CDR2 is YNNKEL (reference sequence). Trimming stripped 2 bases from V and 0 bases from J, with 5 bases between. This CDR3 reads CASSQRSSGANVLTF. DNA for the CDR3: TGTGCCAGCAGCCAACGGAGCTCTGGGGCCAACGTCCTGACTTTC.

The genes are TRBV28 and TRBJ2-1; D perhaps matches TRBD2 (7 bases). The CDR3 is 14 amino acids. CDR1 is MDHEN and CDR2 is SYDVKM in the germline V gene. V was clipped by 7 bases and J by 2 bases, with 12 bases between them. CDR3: CASKGGGTYNEQFF. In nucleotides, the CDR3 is TGTGCCAGCAAGGGGGGAGGGACCTACAATGAGCAGTTCTTC.

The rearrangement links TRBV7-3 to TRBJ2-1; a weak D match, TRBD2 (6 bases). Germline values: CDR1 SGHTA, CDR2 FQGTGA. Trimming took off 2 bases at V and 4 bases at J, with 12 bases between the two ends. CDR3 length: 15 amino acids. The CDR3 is CASSLAGRAYNEQFF. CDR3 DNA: TGTGCCAGCAGCTTAGCGGGAAGAGCTTACAATGAGCAGTTCTTC.

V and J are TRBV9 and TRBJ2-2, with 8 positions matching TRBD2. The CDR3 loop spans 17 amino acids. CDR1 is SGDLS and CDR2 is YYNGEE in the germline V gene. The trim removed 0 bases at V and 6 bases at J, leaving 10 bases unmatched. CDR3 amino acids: CASSVEGGLVSSGELFF. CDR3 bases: TGTGCCAGCAGCGTAGAGGGGGGACTAGTAAGCTCCGGGGAGCTGTTTTTT.